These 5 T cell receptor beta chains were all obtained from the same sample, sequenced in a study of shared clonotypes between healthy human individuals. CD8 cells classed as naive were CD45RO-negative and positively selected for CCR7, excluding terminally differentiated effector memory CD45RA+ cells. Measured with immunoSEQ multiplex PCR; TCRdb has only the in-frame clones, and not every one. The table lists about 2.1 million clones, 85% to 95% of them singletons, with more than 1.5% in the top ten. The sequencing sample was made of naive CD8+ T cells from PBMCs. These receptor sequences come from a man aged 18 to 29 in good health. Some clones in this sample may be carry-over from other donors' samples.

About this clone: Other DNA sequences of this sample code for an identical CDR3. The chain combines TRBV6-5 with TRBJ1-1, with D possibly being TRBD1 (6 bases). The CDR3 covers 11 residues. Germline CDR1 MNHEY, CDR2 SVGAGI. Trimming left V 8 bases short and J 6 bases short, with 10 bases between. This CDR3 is CASRGGPEAFF. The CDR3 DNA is TGTGCCAGCCGAGGGGGTCCTGAAGCTTTCTTT.

The CDR3 reads CASSSQGFDGYTF. CDR3 coding DNA: TGTGCCAGCAGCTCACAGGGTTTCGATGGCTACACCTTC. The genes are TRBV6-5 and TRBJ1-2, with D possibly TRBD1 on 6 matching bases. The CDR3 is made up of 13 amino acids. With 6 bases removed from V and 6 bases from J, the gap between germline ends came to 14 bases. Germline loops: CDR1 MNHEY, CDR2 SVGAGI.

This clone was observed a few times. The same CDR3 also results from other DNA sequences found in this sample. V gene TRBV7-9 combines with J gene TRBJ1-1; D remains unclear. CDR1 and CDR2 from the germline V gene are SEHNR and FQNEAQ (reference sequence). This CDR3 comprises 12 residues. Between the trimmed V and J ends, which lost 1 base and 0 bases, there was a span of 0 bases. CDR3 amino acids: CASSLVNTEAFF. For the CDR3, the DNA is TGTGCCAGCAGCTTAGTGAACACTGAAGCTTTCTTT.

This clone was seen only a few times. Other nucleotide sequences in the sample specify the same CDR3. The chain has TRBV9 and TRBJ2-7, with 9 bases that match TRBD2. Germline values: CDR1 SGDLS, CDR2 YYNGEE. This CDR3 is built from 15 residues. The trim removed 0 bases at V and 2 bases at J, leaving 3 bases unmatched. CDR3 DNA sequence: TGTGCCAGCAGCGTAGGGGGCGGGAGGGCCTACGAGCAGTACTTC. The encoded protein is CASSVGGGRAYEQYF.

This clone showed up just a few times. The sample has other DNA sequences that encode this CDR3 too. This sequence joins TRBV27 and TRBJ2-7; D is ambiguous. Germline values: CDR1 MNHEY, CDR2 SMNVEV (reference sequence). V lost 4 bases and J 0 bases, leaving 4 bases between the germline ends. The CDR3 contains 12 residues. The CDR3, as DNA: TGTGCCAGCAGTTCCGGCTCCTACGAGCAGTACTTC. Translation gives CASSSGSYEQYF.